This paragraph reports one TCR beta chain. Its specificity is unknown. These data come from a study of vaccination effects on CD4 cells after COVID-19. This CDR3 has 16 amino acids. Trimming cost V 6 bases and J 1 base; bases outside gene matches: 9. The germline V gene has CDR1 SNHLY and CDR2 FYNNEI. Profiled with immunoSEQ multiplex PCR; TCRdb holds only in-frame clones, not every one. The data hold around 40,000 clones, with approximately 71% observed a single time. Having been cultured for 9 to 11 days, the cells underwent CD4+ T cell isolation. The sample here was CD4+ T cells from PBMCs cultured without peptide, taken before COVID-19 vaccination. The chain links TRBV2 to TRBJ2-1, with 7 bases that match TRBD2. The clonotype comes from a human donor who received a COVID-19 vaccine. The CDR3 loop reads CASRGRGAWSYNEQFF. The CDR3 nucleotides are TGTGCCAGCAGGGGGAGGGGCGCGTGGTCCTACAATGAGCAGTTCTTC.